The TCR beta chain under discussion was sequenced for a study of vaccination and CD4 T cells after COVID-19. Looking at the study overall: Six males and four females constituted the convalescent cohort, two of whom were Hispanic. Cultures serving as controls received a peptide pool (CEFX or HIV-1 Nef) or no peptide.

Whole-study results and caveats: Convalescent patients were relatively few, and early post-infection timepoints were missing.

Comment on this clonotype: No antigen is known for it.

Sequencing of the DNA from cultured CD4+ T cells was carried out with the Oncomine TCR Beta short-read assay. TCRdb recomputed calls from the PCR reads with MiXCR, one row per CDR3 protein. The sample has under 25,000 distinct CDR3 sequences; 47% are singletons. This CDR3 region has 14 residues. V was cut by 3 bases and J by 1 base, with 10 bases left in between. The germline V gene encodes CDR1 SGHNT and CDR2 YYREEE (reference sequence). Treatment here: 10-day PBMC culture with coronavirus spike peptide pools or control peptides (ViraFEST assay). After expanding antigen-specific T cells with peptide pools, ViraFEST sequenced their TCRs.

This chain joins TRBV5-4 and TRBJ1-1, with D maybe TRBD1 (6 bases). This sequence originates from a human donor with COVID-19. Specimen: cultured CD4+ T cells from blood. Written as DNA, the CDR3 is TGTGCCAGCAGCTCTAAACAGGGGAACACTGAAGCTTTCTTT. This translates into CASSSKQGNTEAFF.